Sequencing of this TCR beta chain was carried out in a study of T cells in Graves' hyperthyroidism and ophthalmopathy. Amplified regions were TCR beta CDR3 sequences from RNA transcripts. HTBI primers were employed in a first-round RT-PCR of the TCR CDR3. One entry per CDR3 protein, called by TCRdb with MiXCR from the multiplex PCR reads. The sample has about 740,000 distinct CDR3 sequences; 12% to 15% are singletons. The TCR comes from a woman aged 18-29 years with Graves' hyperthyroidism. The source material was blood.

The CDR3 bases are TGTGCCAGCAGCGTCCTCGGGAGAAACACAGATACGCAGTATTTT. It specifies CASSVLGRNTDTQYF. The rearrangement joins TRBV9 to TRBJ2-3, with D perhaps TRBD2 (6 bases). CDR1 and CDR2 (germline): SGDLS, YYNGEE. Deletions cut 2 bases from V and 2 bases from J, with 12 bases between. This CDR3 spans 15 amino acids.